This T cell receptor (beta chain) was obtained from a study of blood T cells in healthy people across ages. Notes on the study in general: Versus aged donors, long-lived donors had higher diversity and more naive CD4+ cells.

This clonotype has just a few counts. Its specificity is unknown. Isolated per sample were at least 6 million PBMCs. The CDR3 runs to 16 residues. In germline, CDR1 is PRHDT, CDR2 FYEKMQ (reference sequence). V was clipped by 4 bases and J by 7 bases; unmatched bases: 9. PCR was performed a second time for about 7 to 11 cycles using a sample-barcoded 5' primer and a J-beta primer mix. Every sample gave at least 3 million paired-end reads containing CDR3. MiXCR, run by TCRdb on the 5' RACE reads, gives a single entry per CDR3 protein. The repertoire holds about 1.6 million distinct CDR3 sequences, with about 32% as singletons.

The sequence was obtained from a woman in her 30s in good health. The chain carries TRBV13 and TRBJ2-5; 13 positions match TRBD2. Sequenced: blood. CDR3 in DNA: TGTGCCAGCAGCTCCCCCGGGACTAGCGGGACCTTGACCCAGTACTTC. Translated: CASSSPGTSGTLTQYF. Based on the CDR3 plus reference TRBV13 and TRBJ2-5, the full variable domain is AAGVIQSPRHLIKEKRETATLKCYPIPRHDTVYWYQQGPGQDPQFLISFYEKMQSDKGSIPDRFSAQQFSDYHSELNMSSLELGDSALYFCASSSPGTSGTLTQYFGPGTRLLVL.